Each of the 30 T cell receptor beta chains below was sequenced from the same sample in a study of cytomegalovirus exposure and HLA in healthy donors. The PCR used 60 Vbeta and 13 Jbeta primers. The protocol was immunoSEQ multiplex PCR, while the TCRdb copy is restricted to in-frame clones and leaves out a portion. The table includes about 150,000 clones, around two thirds detected once. Sequenced input: PBMCs. These receptors were obtained from an older woman in good health and CMV-seropositive.

The chain has TRBV6-1 and TRBJ2-1; D perhaps matches TRBD1 (6 bases). Per the germline V gene, CDR1 is MNHNS and CDR2 is SASEGT. The CDR3 has 15 residues. V lost 6 bases and J lost 3, with 15 bases in between. In DNA form, the CDR3 reads TGTGCCAGCAGGTTTGGGCAGGGGAACTACAATGAGCAGTTCTTC. Encoded protein: CASRFGQGNYNEQFF.

As concerns this clone: One junction end disagrees with the germline gene, perhaps due to a read error. This CDR3 is also generated by other DNA sequences in the sample. The chain links TRBV30 to TRBJ1-4; a weak D match, TRBD1 (6 bases). CDR3 size: 12 residues. Germline V lookup: CDR1 GTSNPN, CDR2 SVGIG (reference sequence). The CDR3 region has the DNA TGCGCCTGGAGGGGGGGAGATGAAAAACTGTTTTTT. This encodes CAWRGGDEKLFF.

V gene TRBV28 combines with J gene TRBJ1-5; the D is unclear. V shed 10 bases and J shed 1 base, with 14 bases lying between them. Germline CDR1 MDHEN, CDR2 SYDVKM. The CDR3 sequence is 14 residues long. DNA of the CDR3: TGTGCCACTTTCGAGAGGGTGAGCAATCAGCCCCAGCATTTT. The encoded protein is CATFERVSNQPQHF.

This clone has just a few counts. The V call is TRBV5-5, the J call TRBJ2-2; a weak D match, TRBD2 (6 bases). Per germline, CDR1 SGHKS and CDR2 YYEKEE (reference sequence). V was pared by 0 bases and J by 2 bases, with 17 bases between. CDR3 length equals 18 residues. The CDR3 coding sequence is TGTGCCAGCAGCTTGGAGAGATCGGGAGTAACAAACACCGGGGAGCTGTTTTTT. Protein sequence: CASSLERSGVTNTGELFF.

This chain joins TRBV2 and TRBJ1-5; 9 positions match TRBD1. The CDR3 contains 14 residues. V was pared by 10 bases and J by 6 bases, with 10 bases of the junction left unmatched. From germline, CDR1 is SNHLY and CDR2 FYNNEI. The CDR3 is CATSMGQGSQPQHF. Written as DNA, the CDR3 is TGTGCCACCTCGATGGGACAGGGATCTCAGCCCCAGCATTTT. The full variable domain, its missing parts supplied by reference TRBV2 and TRBJ1-5, is EPEVTQTPSHQVTQMGQEVILRCVPISNHLYFYWYRQILGQKVEFLVSFYNNEISEKSEIFDDQFSVERPDGSNFTLKIRSTKLEDSAMYFCATSMGQGSQPQHFGDGTRLSIL.

Only one count was recorded for this clone. At the DNA level, this CDR3 is encoded by other sequences in the same sample as well. The chain recombines TRBV20-1 with TRBJ1-2; D gene uncertain. This CDR3 contains 11 residues. Trimming took 2 bases from V and 6 from J, leaving 7 bases between them. Germline V lookup: CDR1 DFQATT, CDR2 SNEGSKA (reference sequence). This chain's CDR3 is CSARPANGYTF. The CDR3 bases are TGCAGTGCTAGACCCGCTAATGGCTACACCTTC.

The chain recombines TRBV27 with TRBJ1-2; D is perhaps TRBD1 (5 bases). Germline CDR1 and CDR2: MNHEY and SMNVEV (reference sequence). Deletions cut 6 bases from V and 3 bases from J, with 17 bases between. The CDR3 totals 15 residues. The CDR3 is CASSPYGGSDYGYTF. CDR3 DNA sequence: TGTGCCAGCAGCCCTTATGGGGGGTCGGACTATGGCTACACCTTC.

The chain links TRBV9 to TRBJ2-5; 7 nucleotides align to TRBD2. J was trimmed by 1 base and V by 0 bases; bases with no gene match: 3. The CDR3 sequence is 15 residues long. Germline CDR1 is SGDLS and CDR2 is YYNGEE. This CDR3 is CASSVGASGQETQYF. CDR3 nucleotides: TGTGCCAGCAGCGTAGGGGCTAGCGGCCAAGAGACCCAGTACTTC.

The rearrangement links TRBV19 to TRBJ2-7, with TRBD1 matching 7 bases. The CDR3 consists of 15 residues. CDR1 and CDR2 (germline): LNHDA, SQIVND (reference sequence). Germline trimming cut 4 bases from V and 0 bases from J; bases unmatched to any gene: 6. CDR3: CASSTGQSNSYEQYF. The CDR3 coding sequence is TGTGCCAGTAGTACGGGACAGTCTAACTCCTACGAGCAGTACTTC.

This chain links TRBV7-8 with TRBJ1-2; D unresolved. Per the germline V gene, CDR1 is SGHVS and CDR2 is FQNEAQ. The CDR3 is made up of 13 amino acids. Trimming took 1 base from V and 6 from J, leaving 9 bases between them. The CDR3 here is CASSLGLVDGYTF. DNA of the CDR3: TGTGCCAGCAGCTTAGGGCTGGTCGATGGCTACACCTTC.

V usage is TRBV9 and J usage is TRBJ1-4, with 8 bases matching TRBD1. Per the germline V gene, CDR1 is SGDLS and CDR2 is YYNGEE. The CDR3 covers 15 residues. V shed 5 bases and J 0 bases; nucleotides not matched to a gene: 3. The chain's CDR3 is CASRAGQATNEKLFF. CDR3 DNA: TGTGCCAGCAGAGCGGGACAGGCAACTAATGAAAAACTGTTTTTT.

This chain uses TRBV10-2 with TRBJ2-5; 9 bases fit TRBD1. TRBJ2-7 explains the end of the DNA better; the J call may be wrong. From germline, CDR1 is WSHSY and CDR2 SAAADI. The CDR3 covers 15 residues. The CDR3 is CASIRRGTGNYEQYF. CDR3 DNA: TGCGCCAGCATTCGCCGCGGGACAGGGAACTACGAGCAGTACTTC.

J is TRBJ1-1 and V is TRBV7-9, with 9 bases fitting TRBD1. The CDR3 extends over 14 amino acids. Germline V gene sequence: CDR1 SEHNR, CDR2 FQNEAQ (reference sequence). The ends lost 5 bases at V and 5 bases at J; junction bases unmatched: 6. Here the CDR3 reads CASSPGQGTTEAFF. Here the CDR3 DNA reads TGTGCCAGCAGCCCCGGACAGGGGACGACTGAAGCTTTCTTT.

A few counts support this clone. The CDR3 region has the DNA TGCGCCAGCAGCCAAGACTCCCCGGGGACTAATGAAAAACTGTTTTTT. Amino acid sequence: CASSQDSPGTNEKLFF. The rearrangement uses TRBV4-1 and TRBJ1-4, with unresolved D. Deletions cut 0 bases from V and 2 bases from J, with 10 bases between. CDR3 length: 16 amino acids. Germline V CDR1 and CDR2: MGHRA, YSYEKL.

The DNA of the CDR3 is TGCAGCGTTGCCCCGAGCTCCTACAATGAGCAGTTCTTC. This sequence encodes CSVAPSSYNEQFF. The chain carries TRBV29-1 and TRBJ2-1; unclear D gene. The CDR3 runs 13 residues. Germline assignment: CDR1 SQVTM and CDR2 ANQGSEA. V gave up 4 bases and J gave up 0 bases, with 7 bases separating them.

This sequence joins TRBV7-3 and TRBJ2-3, with D perhaps TRBD2 (5 bases). V was pared by 1 base and J by 8 bases, with 7 bases between. The germline V gene has CDR1 SGHTA and CDR2 FQGTGA. The CDR3 has 12 amino acids. CDR3 nucleotides: TGTGCCAGCAGCTTAATCGGAGGTACGCAGTATTTT. Protein: CASSLIGGTQYF.

The rearrangement links TRBV6-5 to TRBJ1-6; TRBD1 might be the D (6 bases). Germline V lookup: CDR1 MNHEY, CDR2 SVGAGI. The CDR3 consists of 13 residues. Trimming took off 6 bases at V and 8 bases at J, with 11 bases between the two ends. In DNA, the CDR3 is TGTGCCAGCAGCAAATACAGGGATTCACCCCTCCACTTT. Residues: CASSKYRDSPLHF.

This clone has more than one count but fewer than ten. V is TRBV18 and J is TRBJ1-2, with 8 bases identical to TRBD1. CDR1 is KGHSH, CDR2 LQKENI, per germline. This CDR3 comprises 15 residues. The V segment lost 2 bases and the J segment 8 bases; nucleotides outside the gene matches: 10. CDR3 residues: CASSPYETGERGYTF. The CDR3 DNA follows: TGTGCCAGCTCACCATACGAGACAGGGGAGCGGGGCTACACCTTC.

V gene TRBV19 combines with J gene TRBJ2-7, with 7 positions matching TRBD1. The CDR3 extends over 14 amino acids. The germline gives CDR1 LNHDA, CDR2 SQIVND (reference sequence). V gave up 2 bases and J gave up 2 bases; unmatched junction bases: 3. CDR3 region: CASSIRQGAYEQYF. In nucleotides, the CDR3 is TGTGCCAGTAGTATAAGGCAGGGGGCCTACGAGCAGTACTTC.

V gene TRBV14 combines with J gene TRBJ2-2, with D uncertain. V was trimmed by 1 base and J by 3 bases, leaving 6 bases between them. Germline V gene sequence: CDR1 SGHDN, CDR2 FVKESK. The CDR3 sequence is 14 residues long. CDR3 sequence (DNA): TGTGCCAGCAGCCAAGGACATTACACCGGGGAGCTGTTTTTT. Translating it yields CASSQGHYTGELFF.

This chain joins TRBV5-1 and TRBJ2-3, with 8 positions matching TRBD2. CDR3 length: 15 amino acids. J was trimmed by 4 bases and V by 2 bases; bases with no gene match: 6. Germline loops: CDR1 SGHRS, CDR2 YFSETQ. The CDR3 reads CASSFSDGGADTQYF. CDR3 sequence (DNA): TGCGCCAGCAGCTTTTCGGACGGGGGGGCAGATACGCAGTATTTT.

This clone was counted between two and nine times. The chain couples TRBV7-9 to TRBJ2-1; 10 bases agree with TRBD2. The germline CDR1 and CDR2 sequences are SEHNR and FQNEAQ (reference sequence). V shed 8 bases, J shed 2 bases, and the junction held 9 bases outside the gene matches. This CDR3 has 16 residues. The CDR3 DNA follows: TGTGCCAGCTCCCAAGTGGGACTAGCGACCTACAATGAGCAGTTCTTC. It encodes CASSQVGLATYNEQFF.

The chain couples TRBV19 to TRBJ2-2; D is perhaps TRBD1 (6 bases). The germline V and J ends were trimmed by 6 bases and 0 bases, with 14 bases remaining between them. This CDR3 comprises 16 residues. Germline V CDR1 and CDR2: LNHDA, SQIVND (reference sequence). Here the CDR3 reads CASSITGSTNTGELFF. Here the CDR3 DNA reads TGTGCCAGTAGCATAACAGGGTCTACGAACACCGGGGAGCTGTTTTTT.

This sequence joins TRBV5-1 and TRBJ2-5; possible D gene TRBD2, 6 bases. The CDR3 is 15 residues long. Trimming left V 4 bases short and J 2 bases short, with 15 bases between. Looked up from germline, CDR1 is SGHRS and CDR2 is YFSETQ. In DNA, the CDR3 is TGCGCCAGCAGCCCGTCGGGGGATCGGCAAGAGACCCAGTACTTC. Translated, it gives CASSPSGDRQETQYF.

The chain combines TRBV27 with TRBJ1-1, with D possibly matching TRBD1 (6 bases). V lost 0 bases to trimming and J lost 11 bases, with 16 bases between them. CDR3 length: 14 residues. The germline gives CDR1 MNHEY, CDR2 SMNVEV (reference sequence). The CDR3 sequence is CASSLSLGGAAAFF. CDR3 nucleotides: TGTGCCAGCAGTTTATCACTGGGGGGGGCAGCCGCTTTCTTT.

The chain combines TRBV28 with TRBJ2-7; D is perhaps TRBD1 (5 bases). The CDR3 has 16 amino acids. With 4 bases removed from V and 10 bases from J, the gap between germline ends came to 26 bases. CDR1 is MDHEN and CDR2 is SYDVKM in the germline V gene. The CDR3 DNA reads as TGTGCCAGCAGTTCTAGTCGACTGTTGAACAGGCCGGAACAGTACTTC. Its protein product is CASSSSRLLNRPEQYF.

The rearrangement uses TRBV7-8 and TRBJ2-7; a possible D gene is TRBD1 (5 bases). The length of the CDR3 is 14 residues. Germline CDR1 reads SGHVS; CDR2 reads FQNEAQ. The V gene lost 1 base and the J gene lost 4 bases, with 11 bases spanning the gap. The CDR3 nucleotides are TGTGCCAGCAGCTTAGGCAGGGATGTGTACGAGCAGTACTTC. Translation gives CASSLGRDVYEQYF.

The V call is TRBV19, the J call TRBJ1-1; D possibly corresponds to TRBD1 (5 bases). CDR1 LNHDA and CDR2 SQIVND come from the germline V gene (reference sequence). Trimming took 5 bases from V and 1 from J, leaving 17 bases between them. The CDR3 loop spans 16 amino acids. CDR3 DNA: TGTGCCAGTAGTCCCCTGGGGCCTCGTCGGAACACTGAAGCTTTCTTT. Protein sequence: CASSPLGPRRNTEAFF.

The chain links TRBV6-5 to TRBJ2-1; D is ambiguous. Germline values: CDR1 MNHEY, CDR2 SVGAGI. The CDR3 extends over 12 amino acids. V lost 8 bases and J lost 1, with 6 bases in between. CDR3 loop: CASYESYNEQFF. The CDR3 region has the DNA TGTGCCAGCTATGAGTCCTACAATGAGCAGTTCTTC.

The J gene is TRBJ2-2, the V gene TRBV30, with 7 bases lining up with TRBD2. The junction had 1 base not matched to a gene; V was cut back by 0 bases and J by 3 bases. The CDR3 has 14 residues. Germline V lookup: CDR1 GTSNPN, CDR2 SVGIG (reference sequence). The CDR3 nucleotides read TGTGCCTGGAGTGTGGGGAGGGACACCGGGGAGCTGTTTTTT. Its translation is CAWSVGRDTGELFF.